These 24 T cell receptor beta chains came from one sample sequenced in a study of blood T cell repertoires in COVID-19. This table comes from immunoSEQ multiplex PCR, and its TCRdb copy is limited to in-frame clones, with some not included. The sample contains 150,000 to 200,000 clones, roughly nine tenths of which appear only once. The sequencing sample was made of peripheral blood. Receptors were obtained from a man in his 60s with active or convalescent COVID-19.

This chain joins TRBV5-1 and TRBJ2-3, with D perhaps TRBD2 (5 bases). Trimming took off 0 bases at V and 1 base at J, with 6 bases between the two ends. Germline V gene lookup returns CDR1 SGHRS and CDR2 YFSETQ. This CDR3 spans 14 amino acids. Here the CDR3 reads CASSLGERTDTQYF. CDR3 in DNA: TGCGCCAGCAGCTTGGGGGAGCGCACAGATACGCAGTATTTT.

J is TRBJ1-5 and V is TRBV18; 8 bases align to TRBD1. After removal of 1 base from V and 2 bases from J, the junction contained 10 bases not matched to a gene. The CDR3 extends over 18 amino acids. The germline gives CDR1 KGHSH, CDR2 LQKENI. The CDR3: CASSPLGTGSFGNQPQHF. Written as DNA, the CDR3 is TGTGCCAGCTCACCACTCGGGACAGGTTCCTTCGGCAATCAGCCCCAGCATTTT.

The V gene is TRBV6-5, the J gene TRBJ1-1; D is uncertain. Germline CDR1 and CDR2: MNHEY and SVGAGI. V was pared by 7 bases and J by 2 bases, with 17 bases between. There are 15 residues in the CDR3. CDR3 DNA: TGTGCCAGCACCGGAGGGCGGAGTCATAACACTGAAGCTTTCTTT. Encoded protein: CASTGGRSHNTEAFF.

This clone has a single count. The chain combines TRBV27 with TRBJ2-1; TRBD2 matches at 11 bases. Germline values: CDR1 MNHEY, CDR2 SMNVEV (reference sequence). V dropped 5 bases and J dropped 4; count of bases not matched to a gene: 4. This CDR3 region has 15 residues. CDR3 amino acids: CASSKTSGSYNEQFF. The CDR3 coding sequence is TGTGCCAGCAGTAAAACTAGCGGGAGTTACAATGAGCAGTTCTTC.

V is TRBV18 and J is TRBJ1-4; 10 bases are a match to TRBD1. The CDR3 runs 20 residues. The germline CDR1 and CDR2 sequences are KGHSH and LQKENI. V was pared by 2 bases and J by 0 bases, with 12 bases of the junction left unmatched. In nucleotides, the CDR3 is TGTGCCAGCTCACCAAACTACCGGGACAGGGGAACCTCAACTAATGAAAAACTGTTTTTT. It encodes CASSPNYRDRGTSTNEKLFF.

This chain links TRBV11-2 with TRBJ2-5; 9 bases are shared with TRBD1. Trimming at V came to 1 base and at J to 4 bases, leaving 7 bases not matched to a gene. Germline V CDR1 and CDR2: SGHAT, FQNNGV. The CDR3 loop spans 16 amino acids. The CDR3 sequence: CASSLGNRGLLETQYF. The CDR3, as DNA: TGTGCCAGCAGCTTAGGGAACAGGGGGCTATTAGAGACCCAGTACTTC.

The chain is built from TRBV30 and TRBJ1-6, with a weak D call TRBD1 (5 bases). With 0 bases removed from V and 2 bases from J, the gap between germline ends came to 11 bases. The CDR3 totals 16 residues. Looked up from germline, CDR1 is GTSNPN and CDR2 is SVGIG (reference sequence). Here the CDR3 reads CAWSVIGDTYNSPLHF. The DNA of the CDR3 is TGTGCCTGGAGTGTAATAGGGGATACCTATAATTCACCCCTCCACTTT.

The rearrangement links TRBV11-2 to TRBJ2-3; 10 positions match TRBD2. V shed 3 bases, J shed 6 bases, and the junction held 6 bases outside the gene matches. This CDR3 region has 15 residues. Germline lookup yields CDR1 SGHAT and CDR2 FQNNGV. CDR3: CASSFLAGVGDTQYF. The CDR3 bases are TGTGCCAGCAGCTTTCTAGCGGGAGTAGGTGATACGCAGTATTTT.

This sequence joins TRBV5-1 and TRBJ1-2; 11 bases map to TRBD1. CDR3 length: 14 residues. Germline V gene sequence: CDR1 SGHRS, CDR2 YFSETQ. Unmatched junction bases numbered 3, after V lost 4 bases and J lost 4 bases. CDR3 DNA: TGCGCCAGCAGCACGGGACAGGGGGGCTATGGCTACACCTTC. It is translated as CASSTGQGGYGYTF.

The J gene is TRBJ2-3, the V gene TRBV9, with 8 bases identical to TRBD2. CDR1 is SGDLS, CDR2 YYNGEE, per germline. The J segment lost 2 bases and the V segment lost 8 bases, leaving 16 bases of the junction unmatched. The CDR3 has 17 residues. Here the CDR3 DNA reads TGTGCCAGGAGGGGTAGCGGGGACCTTAGGTACACAGATACGCAGTATTTT. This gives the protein CARRGSGDLRYTDTQYF.

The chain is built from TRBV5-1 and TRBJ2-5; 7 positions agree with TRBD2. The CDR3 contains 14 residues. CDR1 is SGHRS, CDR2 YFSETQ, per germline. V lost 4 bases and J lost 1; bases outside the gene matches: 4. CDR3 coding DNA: TGCGCCAGCAGCCCCATAGCGGGCCAAGAGACCCAGTACTTC. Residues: CASSPIAGQETQYF.

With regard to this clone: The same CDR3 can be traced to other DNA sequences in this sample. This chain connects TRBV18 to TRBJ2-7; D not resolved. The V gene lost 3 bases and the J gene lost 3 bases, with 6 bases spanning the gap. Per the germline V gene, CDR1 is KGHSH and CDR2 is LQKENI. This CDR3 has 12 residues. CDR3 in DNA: TGTGCCAGCTCACCCGTCGGCTACGAGCAGTACTTC. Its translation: CASSPVGYEQYF. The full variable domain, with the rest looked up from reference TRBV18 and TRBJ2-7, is NAGVMQNPRHLVRRRGQEARLRCSPMKGHSHVYWYRQLPEEGLKFMVYLQKENIIDESGMPKERFSAEFPKEGPSILRIQQVVRGDSAAYFCASSPVGYEQYFGPGTRLTVT.

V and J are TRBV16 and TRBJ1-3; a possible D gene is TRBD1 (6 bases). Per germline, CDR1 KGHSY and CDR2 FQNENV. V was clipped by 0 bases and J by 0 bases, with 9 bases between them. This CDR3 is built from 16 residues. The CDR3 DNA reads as TGTGCCAGCAGCCAATCCTCACAGGGCTCTGGAAACACCATATATTTT. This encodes CASSQSSQGSGNTIYF.

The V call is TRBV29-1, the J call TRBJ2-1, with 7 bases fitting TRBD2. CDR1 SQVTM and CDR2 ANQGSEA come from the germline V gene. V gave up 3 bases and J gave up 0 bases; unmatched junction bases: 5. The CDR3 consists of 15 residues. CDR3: CSVEGGYSSYNEQFF. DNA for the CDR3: TGCAGCGTTGAGGGGGGGTATAGCTCCTACAATGAGCAGTTCTTC.

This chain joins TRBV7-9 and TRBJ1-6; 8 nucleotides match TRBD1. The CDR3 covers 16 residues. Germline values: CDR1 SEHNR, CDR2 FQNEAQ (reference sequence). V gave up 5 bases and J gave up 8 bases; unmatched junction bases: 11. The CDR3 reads CASSLDATGAHSPLHF. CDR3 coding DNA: TGTGCCAGCAGCCTAGACGCGACAGGGGCTCATTCACCCCTCCACTTT.

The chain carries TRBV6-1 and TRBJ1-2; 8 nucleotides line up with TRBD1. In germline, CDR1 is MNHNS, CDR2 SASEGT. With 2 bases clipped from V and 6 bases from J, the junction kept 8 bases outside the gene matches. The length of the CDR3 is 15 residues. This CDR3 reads CASSEWAGGMDGYTF. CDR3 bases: TGTGCCAGCAGTGAATGGGCAGGGGGCATGGATGGCTACACCTTC.

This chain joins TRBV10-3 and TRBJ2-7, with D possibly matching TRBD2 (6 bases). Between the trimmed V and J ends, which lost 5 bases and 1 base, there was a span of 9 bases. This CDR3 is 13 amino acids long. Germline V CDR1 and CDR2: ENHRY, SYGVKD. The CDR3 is CAISWGESYEQYF. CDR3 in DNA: TGTGCCATCAGTTGGGGGGAGTCCTACGAGCAGTACTTC.

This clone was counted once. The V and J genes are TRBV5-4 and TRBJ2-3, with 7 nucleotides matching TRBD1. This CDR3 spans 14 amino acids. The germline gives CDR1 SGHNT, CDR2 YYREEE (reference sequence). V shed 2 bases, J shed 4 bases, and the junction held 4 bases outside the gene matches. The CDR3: CASSLRQGSDTQYF. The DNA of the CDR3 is TGTGCCAGCAGCTTAAGACAGGGATCAGATACGCAGTATTTT.

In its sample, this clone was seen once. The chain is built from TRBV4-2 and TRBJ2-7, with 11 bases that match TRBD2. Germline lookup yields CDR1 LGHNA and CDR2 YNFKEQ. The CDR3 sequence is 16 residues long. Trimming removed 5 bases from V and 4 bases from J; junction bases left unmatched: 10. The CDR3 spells CASSSPTSGKGYEQYF. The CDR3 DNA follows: TGTGCCAGCAGCTCCCCGACTAGCGGGAAAGGTTACGAGCAGTACTTC.

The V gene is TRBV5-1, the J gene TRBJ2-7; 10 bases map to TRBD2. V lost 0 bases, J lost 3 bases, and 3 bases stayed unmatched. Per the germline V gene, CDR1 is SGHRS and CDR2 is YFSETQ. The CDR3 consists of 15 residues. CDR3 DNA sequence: TGCGCCAGCAGCTTGGCGGCTAGCGGGAGCTACGAGCAGTACTTC. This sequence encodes CASSLAASGSYEQYF.

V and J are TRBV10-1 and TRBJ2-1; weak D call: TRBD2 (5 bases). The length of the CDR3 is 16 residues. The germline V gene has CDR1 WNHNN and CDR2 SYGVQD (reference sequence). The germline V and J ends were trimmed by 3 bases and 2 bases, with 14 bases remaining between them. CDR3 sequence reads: CASSEFDQRPYNEQFF. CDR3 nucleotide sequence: TGCGCCAGCAGTGAATTTGACCAGCGGCCCTACAATGAGCAGTTCTTC.

The chain's CDR3 is CASSLWATYEQYF. Written as DNA, the CDR3 is TGTGCCAGCAGTCTATGGGCAACCTACGAGCAGTACTTC. The chain uses TRBV6-5 and TRBJ2-7, with D unresolved. The germline V gene has CDR1 MNHEY and CDR2 SVGAGI. The V end was cut by 5 bases, the J end by 2 bases, with 10 bases between. The CDR3 has 13 amino acids.

Here the CDR3 reads CASRLTGSGYGYTF. As DNA, the CDR3 is TGTGCCAGCAGGTTGACAGGGAGCGGCTATGGCTACACCTTC. V gene TRBV5-8 combines with J gene TRBJ1-2, with 7 bases that match TRBD1. The V gene's germline CDR1 is SGHTS and CDR2 YDEGEE. The CDR3 totals 14 residues. Trimming removed 5 bases from V and 4 bases from J; junction bases left unmatched: 8.

The CDR3 reads CASSLATGGGSTEAFF. CDR3 nucleotide sequence: TGTGCCAGCAGCTTAGCGACAGGGGGCGGAAGCACTGAAGCTTTCTTT. This chain links TRBV7-9 with TRBJ1-1; TRBD1 matches 10 bases. Germline CDR1 SEHNR, CDR2 FQNEAQ (reference sequence). The CDR3 covers 16 residues. Losses at the gene ends were 0 bases for V and 4 bases for J; bases not matched to a gene: 5.